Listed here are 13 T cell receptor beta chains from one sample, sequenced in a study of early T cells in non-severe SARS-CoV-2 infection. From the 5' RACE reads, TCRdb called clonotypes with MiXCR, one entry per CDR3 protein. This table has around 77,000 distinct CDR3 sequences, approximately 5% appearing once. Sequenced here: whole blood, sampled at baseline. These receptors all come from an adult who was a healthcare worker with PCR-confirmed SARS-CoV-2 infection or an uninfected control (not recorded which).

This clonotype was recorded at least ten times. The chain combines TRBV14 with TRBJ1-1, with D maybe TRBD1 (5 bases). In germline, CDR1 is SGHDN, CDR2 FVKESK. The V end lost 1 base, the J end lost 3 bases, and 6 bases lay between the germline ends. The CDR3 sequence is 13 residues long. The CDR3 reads CASSQVGDTEAFF. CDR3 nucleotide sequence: TGTGCCAGCAGCCAAGTGGGGGACACTGAAGCTTTCTTT. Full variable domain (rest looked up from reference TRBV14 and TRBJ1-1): EAGVTQFPSHSVIEKGQTVTLRCDPISGHDNLYWYRRVMGKEIKFLLHFVKESKQDESGMPNNRFLAERTGGTYSTLKVQPAELEDSGVYFCASSQVGDTEAFFGQGTRLTVV.

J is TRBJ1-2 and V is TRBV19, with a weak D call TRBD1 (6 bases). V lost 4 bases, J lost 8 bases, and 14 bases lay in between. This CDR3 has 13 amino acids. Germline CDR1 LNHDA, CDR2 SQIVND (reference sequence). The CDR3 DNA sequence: TGTGCCAGTAGTACTACAGGGCTTCTGGGCTACACCTTC. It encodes CASSTTGLLGYTF.

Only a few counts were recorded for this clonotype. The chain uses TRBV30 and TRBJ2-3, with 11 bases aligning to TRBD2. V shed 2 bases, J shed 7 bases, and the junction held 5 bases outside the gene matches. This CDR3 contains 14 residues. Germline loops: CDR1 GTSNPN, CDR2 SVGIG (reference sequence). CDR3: CAWSLLAGDHTQYF. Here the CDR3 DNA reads TGTGCCTGGAGTTTACTAGCGGGGGATCATACGCAGTATTTT.

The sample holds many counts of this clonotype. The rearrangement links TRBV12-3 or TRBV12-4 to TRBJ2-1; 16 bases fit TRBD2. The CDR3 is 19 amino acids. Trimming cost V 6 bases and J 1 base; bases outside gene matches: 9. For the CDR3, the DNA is TGTGCCAGCAGCCCACCCGGGACTAGCGGGAGGGTGTCCTACAATGAGCAGTTCTTC. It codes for CASSPPGTSGRVSYNEQFF.

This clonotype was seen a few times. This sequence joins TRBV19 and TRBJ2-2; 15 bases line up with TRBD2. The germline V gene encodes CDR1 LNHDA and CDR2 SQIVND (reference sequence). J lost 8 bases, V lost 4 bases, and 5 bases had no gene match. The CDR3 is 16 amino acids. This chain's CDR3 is CASSTGLAGGRGELFF. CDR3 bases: TGTGCCAGTAGTACTGGACTAGCGGGAGGGCGAGGGGAGCTGTTTTTT.

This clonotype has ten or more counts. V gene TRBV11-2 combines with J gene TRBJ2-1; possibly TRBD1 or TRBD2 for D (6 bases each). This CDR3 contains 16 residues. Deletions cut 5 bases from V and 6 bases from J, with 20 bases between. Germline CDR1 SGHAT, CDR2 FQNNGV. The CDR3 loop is CASSPTSPFRGNEQFF. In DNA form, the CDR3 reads TGTGCCAGCAGCCCAACTAGCCCCTTCAGGGGCAATGAGCAGTTCTTC.

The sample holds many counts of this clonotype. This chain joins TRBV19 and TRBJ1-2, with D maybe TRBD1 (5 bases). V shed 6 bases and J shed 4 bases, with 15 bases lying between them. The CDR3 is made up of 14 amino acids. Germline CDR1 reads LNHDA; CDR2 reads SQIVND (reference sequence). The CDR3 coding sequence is TGTGCCAGTAGACCCCCGGGACTGCTCTATGGCTACACCTTC. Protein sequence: CASRPPGLLYGYTF.

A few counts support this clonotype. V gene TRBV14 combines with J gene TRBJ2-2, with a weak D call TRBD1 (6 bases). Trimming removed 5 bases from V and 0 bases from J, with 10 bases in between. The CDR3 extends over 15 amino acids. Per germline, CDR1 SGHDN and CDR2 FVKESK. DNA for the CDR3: TGTGCCAGCAGCAACAGGGAGACGAACACCGGGGAGCTGTTTTTT. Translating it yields CASSNRETNTGELFF.

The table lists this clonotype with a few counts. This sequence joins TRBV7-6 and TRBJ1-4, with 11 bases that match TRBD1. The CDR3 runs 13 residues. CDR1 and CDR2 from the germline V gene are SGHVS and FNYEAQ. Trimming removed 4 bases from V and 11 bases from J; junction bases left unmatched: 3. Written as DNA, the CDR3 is TGTGCCAGCAGCTCCGGGGACAGGGGGAAACTGTTTTTT. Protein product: CASSSGDRGKLFF.

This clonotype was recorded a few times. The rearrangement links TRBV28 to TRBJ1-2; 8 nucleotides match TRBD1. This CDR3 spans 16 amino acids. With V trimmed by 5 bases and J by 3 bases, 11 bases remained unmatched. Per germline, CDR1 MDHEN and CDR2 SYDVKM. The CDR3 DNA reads TGTGCCAGCAGTCCGCACCCGGACAGGGTAGACTATGGCTACACCTTC. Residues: CASSPHPDRVDYGYTF.

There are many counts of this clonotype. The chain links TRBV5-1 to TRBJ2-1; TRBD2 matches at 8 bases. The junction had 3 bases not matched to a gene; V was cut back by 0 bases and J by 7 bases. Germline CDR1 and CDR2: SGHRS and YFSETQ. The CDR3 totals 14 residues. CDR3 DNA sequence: TGCGCCAGCAGCTTGGGACTAGCGAGAAATGAGCAGTTCTTC. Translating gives CASSLGLARNEQFF.

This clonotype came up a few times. The CDR3 protein is CASSQPGSDTQYF. The CDR3, as DNA: TGCGCCAGCAGCCAGCCGGGTTCAGATACGCAGTATTTT. The chain has TRBV4-1 and TRBJ2-3; unclear D gene. The CDR3 is made up of 13 amino acids. V lost 3 bases and J lost 4, with 8 bases in between. Germline-derived CDR1 and CDR2 are MGHRA and YSYEKL.

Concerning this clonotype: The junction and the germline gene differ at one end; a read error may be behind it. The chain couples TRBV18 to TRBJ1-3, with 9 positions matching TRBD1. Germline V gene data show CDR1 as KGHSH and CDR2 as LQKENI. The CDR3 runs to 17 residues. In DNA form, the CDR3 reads TGTACCAGCTCACCGCAGACAGGGGGTTACTCTGGAAACACCATATATTTT. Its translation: CTSSPQTGGYSGNTIYF.